Presented here are 28 T cell receptor beta chains from one specimen sequenced in a study of technical replicates of blood from a few donors. Sequencing was performed with immunoSEQ multiplex PCR; in TCRdb, only in-frame clones are kept and a portion is missing. The sample holds more than 95,000 clones, 95% seen once. The source material was T cells isolated from PBMCs. The receptor set was obtained from a human donor in good health.

This chain uses TRBV6-5 with TRBJ2-1; no definite D call. V was clipped by 2 bases and J by 4 bases, with 9 bases between them. This CDR3 is built from 14 residues. The germline CDR1 and CDR2 sequences are MNHEY and SVGAGI. The CDR3 region is CASSYGGEYNEQFF. CDR3 nucleotide sequence: TGTGCCAGCAGTTACGGCGGAGAATACAATGAGCAGTTCTTC.

The rearrangement joins TRBV30 to TRBJ2-3; TRBD1 agrees at 7 bases. The germline CDR1 and CDR2 sequences are GTSNPN and SVGIG (reference sequence). The CDR3 spans 13 residues. Germline trimming cut 0 bases from V and 13 bases from J; bases unmatched to any gene: 10. For the CDR3, the DNA is TGTGCCTGGAGTGTAACCCCGGACAGGATGGAGTATTTT. Amino acids: CAWSVTPDRMEYF.

This chain joins TRBV7-2 and TRBJ2-5; 8 bases fit TRBD2. V shed 2 bases, J shed 2 bases, and the junction held 4 bases outside the gene matches. CDR1 is SGHTA, CDR2 FQGNSA, per germline. CDR3 length equals 15 residues. CDR3 bases: TGTGCCAGCAGCTTAAACGGGGGGGTACAAGAGACCCAGTACTTC. As protein: CASSLNGGVQETQYF. Complete variable domain (other parts from reference TRBV7-2 and TRBJ2-5): GAGVSQSPSNKVTEKGKDVELRCDPISGHTALYWYRQSLGQGLEFLIYFQGNSAPDKSGLPSDRFSAERTGGSVSTLTIQRTQQEDSAVYLCASSLNGGVQETQYFGPGTRLLVL.

J is TRBJ2-1 and V is TRBV13, with D tentatively TRBD2 (5 bases). The ends were cut back, 6 bases at V and 0 bases at J, with 12 bases in the middle. Germline V gene lookup returns CDR1 PRHDT and CDR2 FYEKMQ (reference sequence). The CDR3 consists of 15 residues. DNA for the CDR3: TGTGCCAGCAGGTCTAGCACGAGCTCCTACAATGAGCAGTTCTTC. Its translation: CASRSSTSSYNEQFF.

The chain carries TRBV5-1 and TRBJ1-2; TRBD1 agrees at 8 bases. The germline CDR1 and CDR2 sequences are SGHRS and YFSETQ. Losses at the gene ends were 3 bases for V and 6 bases for J; bases not matched to a gene: 16. This CDR3 is built from 17 residues. The CDR3 loop reads CASSSTIFAGGRDGYTF. The CDR3 bases are TGCGCCAGCAGCTCGACTATTTTTGCAGGGGGCCGGGATGGCTACACCTTC.

The chain recombines TRBV2 with TRBJ1-5; possible D gene TRBD1, 6 bases. Trimming removed 5 bases at V and 5 bases at J, with 7 bases between. The CDR3 covers 12 residues. Germline CDR1 and CDR2: SNHLY and FYNNEI. CDR3 in DNA: TGTGCCAGCAGTAACAGGGATCAGCCCCAGCATTTT. Translated, it gives CASSNRDQPQHF.

This chain connects TRBV6-1 to TRBJ1-2; the D gene is possibly TRBD1 (6 bases). Germline V CDR1 and CDR2: MNHNS, SASEGT. With 5 bases removed from V and 8 bases from J, the gap between germline ends came to 12 bases. The CDR3 contains 12 residues. The CDR3 loop is CASSPGARGYTF. CDR3 bases: TGTGCCAGCAGTCCAGGGGCAAGGGGCTACACCTTC.

The chain joins TRBV9 to TRBJ2-1; D uncertain. The CDR3 has 13 amino acids. The germline V gene encodes CDR1 SGDLS and CDR2 YYNGEE. The germline V and J ends were trimmed by 0 bases and 6 bases, with 7 bases remaining between them. For the CDR3, the DNA is TGTGCCAGCAGCGTAGAACAGCTCAATGAGCAGTTCTTC. Its translation is CASSVEQLNEQFF.

V and J are TRBV18 and TRBJ1-5; TRBD1 might be the D (5 bases). Germline lookup yields CDR1 KGHSH and CDR2 LQKENI. The CDR3 contains 15 residues. The V end was cut by 2 bases, the J end by 5 bases, with 13 bases between. The CDR3 DNA reads as TGTGCCAGCTCACCAGGGGCAGGGTCGGATCAGCCCCAGCATTTT. It codes for CASSPGAGSDQPQHF.

The chain carries TRBV4-1 and TRBJ2-1; maybe TRBD1 (5 bases). The CDR3 has 13 residues. Per germline, CDR1 MGHRA and CDR2 YSYEKL. V was pared by 2 bases and J by 8 bases, with 10 bases between. CDR3 region: CASSQRGRDEQFF. In DNA form, the CDR3 reads TGCGCCAGCAGCCAAAGGGGAAGGGATGAGCAGTTCTTC.

V and J are TRBV7-8 and TRBJ1-1; D is ambiguous. V lost 1 base and J 1 base, leaving 7 bases between the germline ends. This CDR3 region has 14 residues. Germline V gene sequence: CDR1 SGHVS, CDR2 FQNEAQ. CDR3 DNA: TGTGCCAGCAGCTTAGGCCAGGCGAACACTGAAGCTTTCTTT. Translated, it gives CASSLGQANTEAFF.

A single count supports this clone. The rearrangement uses TRBV5-1 and TRBJ2-7, with 9 positions matching TRBD1. This CDR3 comprises 14 residues. V was clipped by 3 bases and J by 2 bases; unmatched bases: 3. CDR1 is SGHRS, CDR2 YFSETQ, per germline. Written as DNA, the CDR3 is TGCGCCAGCAGCTCGGGGACAGGGCCCTACGAGCAGTACTTC. Residues: CASSSGTGPYEQYF.

The chain joins TRBV28 to TRBJ2-2, with 9 bases that match TRBD1. CDR3 size: 14 residues. With 11 bases clipped from V and 1 base from J, the junction kept 5 bases outside the gene matches. The germline gives CDR1 MDHEN, CDR2 SYDVKM. CDR3 bases: TGTGCCCACCAGACAGGGGGGAACACCGGGGAGCTGTTTTTT. Encoded protein: CAHQTGGNTGELFF. The whole variable domain, filled in from reference TRBV28 and TRBJ2-2, reads DVKVTQSSRYLVKRTGEKVFLECVQDMDHENMFWYRQDPGLGLRLIYFSYDVKMKEKGDIPEGYSVSREKKERFSLILESASTNQTSMYLCAHQTGGNTGELFFGEGSRLTVL.

This chain connects TRBV6-1 to TRBJ2-1; a possible D gene is TRBD1 (6 bases). The CDR3 is 15 amino acids. V dropped 8 bases and J dropped 2 bases, with 16 bases sitting between them. CDR1 is MNHNS and CDR2 is SASEGT in the germline V gene. CDR3 amino acids: CASCDTGLTYNEQFF. The CDR3 nucleotides read TGTGCCAGCTGCGACACAGGGCTCACCTACAATGAGCAGTTCTTC.

The chain has TRBV5-1 and TRBJ1-4; unclear D gene. Per germline, CDR1 SGHRS and CDR2 YFSETQ. The CDR3 loop spans 13 amino acids. The V and J ends lost 5 bases and 0 bases respectively, with 5 bases between them. The CDR3 DNA sequence: TGCGCCAGCAGAGAGACAACTAATGAAAAACTGTTTTTT. This codes for CASRETTNEKLFF.

V usage is TRBV7-9 and J usage is TRBJ2-1, with 10 bases lining up with TRBD1. J was trimmed by 2 bases and V by 3 bases; bases with no gene match: 4. CDR1 and CDR2 (germline): SEHNR, FQNEAQ (reference sequence). The CDR3 totals 16 residues. This CDR3 is CASSLATGGTYNEQFF. The DNA for the CDR3 is TGTGCCAGCAGCTTGGCGACAGGGGGCACCTACAATGAGCAGTTCTTC. The whole variable domain, remainder taken from reference TRBV7-9 and TRBJ2-1, is DTGVSQNPRHKITKRGQNVTFRCDPISEHNRLYWYRQTLGQGPEFLTYFQNEAQLEKSRLLSDRFSAERPKGSFSTLEIQRTEQGDSAMYLCASSLATGGTYNEQFFGPGTRLTVL.

This clone was seen only once. V and J are TRBV12-5 and TRBJ1-5; 7 positions agree with TRBD1. CDR3 length: 14 amino acids. The germline V gene has CDR1 LGHNT and CDR2 FRNRAP. Trimming at V came to 4 bases and at J to 1 base, leaving 1 base not matched to a gene. The CDR3 spells CASGSDRSNQPQHF. The CDR3 region has the DNA TGTGCTAGTGGTTCGGACAGGAGCAATCAGCCCCAGCATTTT.

The V and J genes are TRBV6-1 and TRBJ2-5, with D perhaps TRBD2 (6 bases). V lost 2 bases, J lost 5 bases, and 15 bases lay in between. CDR1 and CDR2 (germline): MNHNS, SASEGT. There are 15 residues in the CDR3. CDR3 protein: CASSEQEGRYETQYF. The CDR3 DNA reads as TGTGCCAGCAGTGAACAGGAGGGGAGGTATGAGACCCAGTACTTC.

The chain combines TRBV6-5 with TRBJ1-1; D remains ambiguous. The V end was cut by 0 bases, the J end by 1 base, with 6 bases between. The CDR3 loop spans 14 amino acids. CDR1 is MNHEY, CDR2 SVGAGI, per germline. The CDR3 DNA sequence: TGTGCCAGCAGTTACTCCCTCAGGAACACTGAAGCTTTCTTT. Translating gives CASSYSLRNTEAFF.

This rearrangement joins TRBV28 to TRBJ2-2, with 8 positions matching TRBD1. The CDR3 is made up of 17 amino acids. The germline gives CDR1 MDHEN, CDR2 SYDVKM. Losses at the gene ends were 6 bases for V and 5 bases for J; bases not matched to a gene: 14. The CDR3 region has the DNA TGTGCCAGCAGGGAAATTCTGACAGGGGACATTACCGGGGAGCTGTTTTTT. Its translation: CASREILTGDITGELFF.

The chain carries TRBV27 and TRBJ1-2; no clear D gene. The V gene lost 2 bases and the J gene lost 6 bases, with 10 bases spanning the gap. This CDR3 is 13 amino acids long. Per the germline V gene, CDR1 is MNHEY and CDR2 is SMNVEV (reference sequence). The CDR3 nucleotides read TGTGCCAGCAGTTTAGTCCCCACTAATGGCTACACCTTC. This gives the protein CASSLVPTNGYTF.

The chain joins TRBV4-1 to TRBJ1-2; 8 positions agree with TRBD1. The CDR3 extends over 16 amino acids. With V trimmed by 2 bases and J by 4 bases, 9 bases remained unmatched. Germline lookup yields CDR1 MGHRA and CDR2 YSYEKL. As DNA, the CDR3 is TGCGCCAGCAGCCAACCGAACAGGGGGAAGAGCTATGGCTACACCTTC. Its protein product is CASSQPNRGKSYGYTF.

The chain combines TRBV6-5 with TRBJ1-2; D possibly corresponds to TRBD1 (5 bases). Trimming left V 0 bases short and J 2 bases short, with 10 bases between. Germline assignment: CDR1 MNHEY and CDR2 SVGAGI. The length of the CDR3 is 15 residues. The CDR3 DNA reads TGTGCCAGCAGTTACTCTGGCCGGGGGAACTATGGCTACACCTTC. Encoded protein: CASSYSGRGNYGYTF.

The sample holds one count of this clone. J is TRBJ1-1 and V is TRBV5-3, with a tentative D call TRBD1 (5 bases). TRBV5-3 is annotated as an ORF whose role is uncertain. The V gene lost 0 bases and the J gene lost 3 bases, with 15 bases spanning the gap. The CDR3 has 16 residues. The CDR3 DNA follows: TGTGCCAGAAGCTTGGCCGGGGGGGAGGAGGACACTGAAGCTTTCTTT. The encoded protein is CARSLAGGEEDTEAFF.

The CDR3 DNA sequence: TGTGCCAGCACCCCGATGGGGCTTGACTCCTACAATGAGCAGTTCTTC. Its protein is CASTPMGLDSYNEQFF. The chain recombines TRBV5-4 with TRBJ2-1; tentative D call: TRBD1 (5 bases). The length of the CDR3 is 16 residues. Germline CDR1 reads SGHNT; CDR2 reads YYREEE (reference sequence). V was shortened by 6 bases and J by 0 bases, with 16 bases between the two germline ends. Combining the CDR3 with reference TRBV5-4 and TRBJ2-1 gives the whole variable domain ETGVTQSPTHLIKTRGQQVTLRCSSQSGHNTVSWYQQALGQGPQFIFQYYREEENGRGNFPPRFSGLQFPNYSSELNVNALELDDSALYLCASTPMGLDSYNEQFFGPGTRLTVL.

This chain connects TRBV7-9 to TRBJ2-7; no firm D call. Germline values: CDR1 SEHNR, CDR2 FQNEAQ (reference sequence). CDR3 length: 14 residues. V lost 4 bases to trimming and J lost 1 base, with 11 bases between them. CDR3 region: CASSSEYRSYEQYF. CDR3 nucleotides: TGTGCCAGCAGCTCCGAATATCGGTCCTACGAGCAGTACTTC.

The rearrangement uses TRBV28 and TRBJ2-4; D is unresolved. Germline V lookup: CDR1 MDHEN, CDR2 SYDVKM. V dropped 7 bases and J dropped 6 bases, with 7 bases sitting between them. This CDR3 is 11 amino acids long. This chain's CDR3 is CASIGGNIQYF. The CDR3 region has the DNA TGTGCCAGCATAGGCGGAAACATTCAGTACTTC. Full variable domain (rest looked up from reference TRBV28 and TRBJ2-4): DVKVTQSSRYLVKRTGEKVFLECVQDMDHENMFWYRQDPGLGLRLIYFSYDVKMKEKGDIPEGYSVSREKKERFSLILESASTNQTSMYLCASIGGNIQYFGAGTRLSVL.

In nucleotides, the CDR3 is TGTGCCAGCGGAGTCTCGTCGACTACTAGCGGGAATACAGATACGCAGTATTTT. This gives the protein CASGVSSTTSGNTDTQYF. V and J are TRBV27 and TRBJ2-3; 10 bases map to TRBD2. The CDR3 totals 18 residues. Germline V gives CDR1 MNHEY, CDR2 SMNVEV (reference sequence). V shed 8 bases, J shed 3 bases, and the junction held 17 bases outside the gene matches.